Each of the 18 T cell receptor beta chains below was sequenced from the same sample in a study of control samples from healthy donors and cancer patients. TCRdb's table, derived via immunoSEQ multiplex PCR, lists solely in-frame clones and lacks some. In the table there are 170,000 or so clones, 85% to 95% of which are singletons. Specimen: blood. All receptors come from a woman aged 18-35 years in good health.

V usage is TRBV11-3 and J usage is TRBJ1-6; D possibly corresponds to TRBD1 (5 bases). There are 14 residues in the CDR3. The germline V gene encodes CDR1 SGHNT and CDR2 YENEEA. V was trimmed by 5 bases and J by 7 bases, leaving 12 bases between them. The CDR3 region is CASSPGPPNSPLHF. CDR3 DNA sequence: TGTGCCAGCAGCCCAGGGCCACCGAATTCACCCCTCCACTTT.

The genes are TRBV20-1 and TRBJ1-2; perhaps TRBD1 as D (5 bases). The CDR3 covers 11 residues. Germline V gene lookup returns CDR1 DFQATT and CDR2 SNEGSKA (reference sequence). The ends were cut back, 5 bases at V and 8 bases at J, with 12 bases in the middle. CDR3 amino acids: CSAVWTQGYTF. In DNA, the CDR3 is TGCAGTGCTGTATGGACACAGGGCTACACCTTC.

V is TRBV19 and J is TRBJ1-6, with 8 bases matching TRBD1. Germline loops: CDR1 LNHDA, CDR2 SQIVND (reference sequence). The CDR3 length is 13 residues. J was trimmed by 7 bases and V by 4 bases; bases with no gene match: 0. The CDR3 coding sequence is TGTGCCAGTAGTAACAGGGGGAATTCACCCCTCCACTTT. It translates to CASSNRGNSPLHF.

The chain links TRBV7-2 to TRBJ2-7; TRBD2 agrees at 13 bases. V was pared by 5 bases and J by 2 bases, with 6 bases of the junction left unmatched. The CDR3 totals 16 residues. Per the germline V gene, CDR1 is SGHTA and CDR2 is FQGNSA. In DNA, the CDR3 is TGTGCCAGCAGCGGAACGGGACTAGCGGGGACCTACGAGCAGTACTTC. Residues: CASSGTGLAGTYEQYF.

This clone was seen once. This chain links TRBV3-1 (or the pseudogene TRBV3-2) with TRBJ2-7; D possibly uses TRBD1 or TRBD2 (5 bases each). CDR3 length equals 15 residues. CDR1 and CDR2 (germline): LGHDT, YNNKEL (reference sequence). The V gene lost 5 bases and the J gene lost 3 bases, with 17 bases spanning the gap. The DNA of the CDR3 is TGTGCCAGCAGCAGGTCAGGGACGCCCATCTACGAGCAGTACTTC. Encoded protein: CASSRSGTPIYEQYF.

The chain has TRBV4-3 and TRBJ2-7; D call uncertain. CDR1 and CDR2 (germline): LGHNA, YSLEER. The ends were cut back, 1 base at V and 2 bases at J, with 12 bases in the middle. The CDR3 totals 15 residues. CDR3 residues: CASSQVVTQAYEQYF. The CDR3 nucleotides are TGCGCCAGCAGCCAAGTTGTGACTCAAGCCTACGAGCAGTACTTC.

On this clone itself: Within the sample, other DNA sequences also encode this same CDR3. The V gene is TRBV15, the J gene TRBJ1-5, with a possible D match to TRBD1 (5 bases). The germline gives CDR1 LNHNV, CDR2 YYDKDF (reference sequence). The V and J ends lost 0 bases and 1 base respectively, with 7 bases between them. CDR3 length: 15 residues. The CDR3 here is CATSRDGGSNQPQHF. CDR3 nucleotides: TGTGCCACCAGCAGAGATGGGGGAAGCAATCAGCCCCAGCATTTT.

The rearrangement joins TRBV3-1 (or the pseudogene TRBV3-2) to TRBJ1-2, with 7 bases identical to TRBD1. Germline CDR1 is LGHDT and CDR2 is YNNKEL (reference sequence). CDR3 length: 16 residues. V gave up 4 bases and J gave up 2 bases; unmatched junction bases: 10. The CDR3 reads CASSPTGQGGNYGYTF. CDR3 in DNA: TGTGCCAGCAGCCCGACGGGCCAAGGGGGCAACTATGGCTACACCTTC.

The chain combines TRBV6-1 with TRBJ2-1; the D gene is possibly TRBD1 (5 bases). The germline V gene encodes CDR1 MNHNS and CDR2 SASEGT. Trimming left V 3 bases short and J 10 bases short, with 10 bases between. The CDR3 totals 12 residues. The CDR3 region is CASSDTGNEQFF. CDR3 coding DNA: TGTGCCAGCAGTGATACAGGCAACGAGCAGTTCTTC.

The CDR3 region has the DNA TGCGCCAGCAGCTTGGCCAGGGAGGATTCACCCCTCCACTTT. Its translation: CASSLAREDSPLHF. The chain carries TRBV5-1 and TRBJ1-6, with D possibly matching TRBD1 (5 bases). The CDR3 has 14 amino acids. CDR1 and CDR2 from the germline V gene are SGHRS and YFSETQ. Trimming cost V 0 bases and J 8 bases, with 9 bases left between them. The whole variable domain, remainder taken from reference TRBV5-1 and TRBJ1-6, is KAGVTQTPRYLIKTRGQQVTLSCSPISGHRSVSWYQQTPGQGLQFLFEYFSETQRNKGNFPGRFSGRQFSNSRSEMNVSTLELGDSALYLCASSLAREDSPLHFGNGTRLTVT.

In nucleotides, the CDR3 is TGTGCCAGCAGTTACAGGACAACCACATCCTACGAGCAGTACTTC. Translating gives CASSYRTTTSYEQYF. The rearrangement links TRBV6-5 to TRBJ2-7; a weak D match, TRBD1 (5 bases). The CDR3 has 15 residues. Looked up from germline, CDR1 is MNHEY and CDR2 is SVGAGI. Trimming left V 2 bases short and J 1 base short, with 12 bases between.

This clone was recorded once. The V gene is TRBV5-1, the J gene TRBJ2-1; no clear D. CDR3 length: 11 amino acids. Per germline, CDR1 SGHRS and CDR2 YFSETQ. The germline V and J ends were trimmed by 1 base and 13 bases, with 9 bases remaining between them. CDR3 nucleotide sequence: TGCGCCAGCAGCTTGAATAAGGGCCAGTTCTTC. It translates to CASSLNKGQFF. Using reference TRBV5-1 and TRBJ2-1 for the parts outside the CDR3, the full variable domain is KAGVTQTPRYLIKTRGQQVTLSCSPISGHRSVSWYQQTPGQGLQFLFEYFSETQRNKGNFPGRFSGRQFSNSRSEMNVSTLELGDSALYLCASSLNKGQFFGPGTRLTVL.

The chain uses TRBV7-2 and TRBJ2-7, with TRBD2 matching 7 bases. Germline V gives CDR1 SGHTA, CDR2 FQGNSA. The V gene end was trimmed by 1 base and the J gene end by 3 bases; junction bases not matched to a gene: 12. This CDR3 contains 17 residues. CDR3 in amino acids: CASSLDGKGGGYYEQYF. The DNA of the CDR3 is TGTGCCAGCAGCTTAGACGGGAAGGGCGGGGGTTACTACGAGCAGTACTTC.

The chain recombines TRBV19 with TRBJ2-5; 8 positions agree with TRBD1. Losses at the gene ends were 6 bases for V and 1 base for J; bases not matched to a gene: 1. CDR1 and CDR2 (germline): LNHDA, SQIVND (reference sequence). This CDR3 spans 13 amino acids. CDR3 residues: CASRTGGQETQYF. CDR3 in DNA: TGTGCCAGTAGAACAGGGGGCCAAGAGACCCAGTACTTC. The variable domain in full, completed from reference TRBV19 and TRBJ2-5, reads DGGITQSPKYLFRKEGQNVTLSCEQNLNHDAMYWYRQDPGQGLRLIYYSQIVNDFQKGDIAEGYSVSREKKESFPLTVTSAQKNPTAFYLCASRTGGQETQYFGPGTRLLVL.

The chain joins TRBV27 to TRBJ1-6; D not resolved. There are 16 residues in the CDR3. V was clipped by 0 bases and J by 0 bases, with 6 bases between them. The V gene's germline CDR1 is MNHEY and CDR2 SMNVEV (reference sequence). For the CDR3, the DNA is TGTGCCAGCAGTTTATCCGGGAGCTCCTATAATTCACCCCTCCACTTT. This gives the protein CASSLSGSSYNSPLHF.

The V call is TRBV19, the J call TRBJ2-7; perhaps TRBD1 as D (5 bases). The CDR3 totals 13 residues. V was cut by 5 bases and J by 5 bases, with 13 bases left in between. Germline V gene sequence: CDR1 LNHDA, CDR2 SQIVND (reference sequence). The CDR3 sequence is CASSGAQGDEQYF. The CDR3 DNA reads as TGTGCCAGTAGTGGGGCGCAGGGTGACGAGCAGTACTTC.

This clone was seen once. V and J are TRBV19 and TRBJ1-1; TRBD1 matches at 9 bases. CDR3 length: 14 residues. J gave up 4 bases and V 7 bases, and 7 bases lay outside the gene matches. The V gene's germline CDR1 is LNHDA and CDR2 SQIVND (reference sequence). In DNA form, the CDR3 reads TGTGCCAGTACTCCGACAGGGGGAGGCACTGAAGCTTTCTTT. This gives the protein CASTPTGGGTEAFF.

The rearrangement joins TRBV28 to TRBJ1-5; D perhaps matches TRBD1 (6 bases). V lost 8 bases and J 2 bases, leaving 16 bases between the germline ends. This CDR3 spans 15 amino acids. Germline V gives CDR1 MDHEN, CDR2 SYDVKM. CDR3 amino acids: CASSTGGSGNQPQHF. The CDR3 nucleotides read TGTGCCAGCTCCACGGGGGGCTCGGGCAATCAGCCCCAGCATTTT.